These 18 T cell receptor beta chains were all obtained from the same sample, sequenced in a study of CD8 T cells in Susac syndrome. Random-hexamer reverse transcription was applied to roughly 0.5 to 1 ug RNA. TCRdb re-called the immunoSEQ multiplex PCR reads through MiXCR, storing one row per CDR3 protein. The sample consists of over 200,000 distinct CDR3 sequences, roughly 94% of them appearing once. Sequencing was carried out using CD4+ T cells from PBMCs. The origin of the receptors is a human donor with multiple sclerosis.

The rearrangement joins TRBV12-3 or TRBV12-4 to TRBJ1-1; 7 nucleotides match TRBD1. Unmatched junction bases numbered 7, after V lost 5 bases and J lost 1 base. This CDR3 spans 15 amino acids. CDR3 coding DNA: TGTGCCAGCAGTCACCGACAGGGTTGGAACACTGAAGCTTTCTTT. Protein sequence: CASSHRQGWNTEAFF.

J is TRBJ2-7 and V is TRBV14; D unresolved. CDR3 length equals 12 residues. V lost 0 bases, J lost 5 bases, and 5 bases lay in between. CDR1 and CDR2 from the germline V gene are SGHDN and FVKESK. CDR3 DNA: TGTGCCAGCAGCCAAGATTTCCACGAGCAGTACTTC. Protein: CASSQDFHEQYF.

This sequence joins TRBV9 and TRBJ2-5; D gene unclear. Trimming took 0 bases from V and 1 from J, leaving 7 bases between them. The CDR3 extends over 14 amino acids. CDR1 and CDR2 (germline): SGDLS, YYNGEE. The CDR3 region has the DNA TGTGCCAGCAGCGTAGGGACGGGCCAAGAGACCCAGTACTTC. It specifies CASSVGTGQETQYF.

The CDR3 loop reads CASKRDIYTGELFF. The CDR3 DNA sequence: TGTGCCAGCAAAAGGGACATCTACACCGGGGAGCTGTTTTTT. The chain employs TRBV3-1 and TRBJ2-2; D is possibly TRBD1 (6 bases). The CDR3 runs to 14 residues. Germline loops: CDR1 LGHDT, CDR2 YNNKEL (reference sequence). The germline V and J ends were trimmed by 7 bases and 3 bases, with 12 bases remaining between them.

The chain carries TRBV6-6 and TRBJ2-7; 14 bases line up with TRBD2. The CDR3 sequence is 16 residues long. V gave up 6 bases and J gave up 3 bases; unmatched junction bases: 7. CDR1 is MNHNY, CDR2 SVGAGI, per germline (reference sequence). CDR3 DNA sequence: TGTGCCAGCAGGGGGACCGGGACTAGCGGGGGCTACGAGCAGTACGTC. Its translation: CASRGTGTSGGYEQYV.

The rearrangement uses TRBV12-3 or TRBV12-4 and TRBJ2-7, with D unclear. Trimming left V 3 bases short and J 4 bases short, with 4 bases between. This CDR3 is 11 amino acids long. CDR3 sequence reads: CASSFRYEQYF. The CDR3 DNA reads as TGTGCCAGCAGTTTTCGTTACGAGCAGTACTTC.

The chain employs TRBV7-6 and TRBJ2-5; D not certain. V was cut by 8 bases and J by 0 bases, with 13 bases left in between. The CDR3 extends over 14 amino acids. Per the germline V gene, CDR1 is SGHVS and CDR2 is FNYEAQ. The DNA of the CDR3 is TGTGCCAGCTCCCCTGCTGGGTACCAAGAGACCCAGTACTTC. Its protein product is CASSPAGYQETQYF. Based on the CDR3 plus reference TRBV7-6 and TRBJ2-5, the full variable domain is GAGVSQSPRYKVTKRGQDVALRCDPISGHVSLYWYRQALGQGPEFLTYFNYEAQQDKSGLPNDRFSAERPEGSISTLTIQRTEQRDSAMYRCASSPAGYQETQYFGPGTRLLVL.

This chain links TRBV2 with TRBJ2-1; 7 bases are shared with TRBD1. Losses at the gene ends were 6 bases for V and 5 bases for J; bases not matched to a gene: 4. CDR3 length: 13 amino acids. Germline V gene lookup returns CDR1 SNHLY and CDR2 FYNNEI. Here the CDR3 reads CASRPTGNNEQFF. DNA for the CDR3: TGTGCCAGCAGGCCGACAGGGAACAATGAGCAGTTCTTC.

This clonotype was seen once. Here the CDR3 DNA reads TGTGCCAGCAGTTACACGGACGGTGGTGGCTACACCTTC. Protein product: CASSYTDGGGYTF. The chain employs TRBV6-2 or TRBV6-3 and TRBJ1-2; D not resolved. CDR1 MNHEY and CDR2 SVGEGT come from the germline V gene. Trimming took off 2 bases at V and 7 bases at J, with 11 bases between the two ends. The CDR3 has 13 residues.

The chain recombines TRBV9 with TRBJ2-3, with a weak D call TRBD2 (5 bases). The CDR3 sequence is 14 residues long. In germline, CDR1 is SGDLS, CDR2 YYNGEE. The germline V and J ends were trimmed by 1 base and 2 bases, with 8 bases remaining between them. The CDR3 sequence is CASSVWEITDTQYF. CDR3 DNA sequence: TGTGCCAGCAGCGTATGGGAGATCACAGATACGCAGTATTTT.

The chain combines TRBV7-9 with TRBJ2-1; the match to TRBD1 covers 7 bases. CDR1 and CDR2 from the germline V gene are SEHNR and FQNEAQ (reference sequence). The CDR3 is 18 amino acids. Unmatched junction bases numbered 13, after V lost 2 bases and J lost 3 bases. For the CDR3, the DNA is TGTGCCAGCAGCTTATCGGACAGGTCTGTCTCCTACTACAATGAGCAGTTCTTC. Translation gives CASSLSDRSVSYYNEQFF.

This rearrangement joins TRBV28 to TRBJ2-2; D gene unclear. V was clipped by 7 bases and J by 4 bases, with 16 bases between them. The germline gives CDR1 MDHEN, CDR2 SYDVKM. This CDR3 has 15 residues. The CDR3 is CASTPGGEFTGELFF. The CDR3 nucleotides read TGTGCCAGCACCCCCGGTGGGGAATTCACCGGGGAGCTGTTTTTT.

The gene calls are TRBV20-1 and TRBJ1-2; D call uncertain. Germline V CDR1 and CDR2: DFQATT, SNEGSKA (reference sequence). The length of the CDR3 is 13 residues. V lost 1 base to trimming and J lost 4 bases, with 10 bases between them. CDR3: CSARGVRPYGYTF. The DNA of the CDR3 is TGCAGTGCTAGAGGGGTCAGACCCTATGGCTACACCTTC.

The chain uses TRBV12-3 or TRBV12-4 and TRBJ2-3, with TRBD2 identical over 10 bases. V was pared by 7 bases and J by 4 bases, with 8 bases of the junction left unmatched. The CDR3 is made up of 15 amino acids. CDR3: CASTQAGGPADTQYF. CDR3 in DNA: TGTGCCAGCACTCAAGCGGGGGGGCCCGCAGATACGCAGTATTTT.

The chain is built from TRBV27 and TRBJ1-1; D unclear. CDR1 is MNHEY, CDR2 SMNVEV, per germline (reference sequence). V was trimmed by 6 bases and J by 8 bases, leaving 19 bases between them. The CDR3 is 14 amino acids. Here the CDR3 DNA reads TGTGCCAGCAGCTTTAAGGTTAGCGCCCCCGAAGCTTTCTTT. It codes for CASSFKVSAPEAFF.

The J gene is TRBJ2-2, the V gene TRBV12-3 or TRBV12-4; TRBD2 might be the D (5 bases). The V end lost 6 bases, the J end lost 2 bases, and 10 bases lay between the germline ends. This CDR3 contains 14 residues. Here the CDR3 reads CASSPRVNTGELFF. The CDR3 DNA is TGTGCCAGCAGCCCGCGGGTTAACACCGGGGAGCTGTTTTTT.

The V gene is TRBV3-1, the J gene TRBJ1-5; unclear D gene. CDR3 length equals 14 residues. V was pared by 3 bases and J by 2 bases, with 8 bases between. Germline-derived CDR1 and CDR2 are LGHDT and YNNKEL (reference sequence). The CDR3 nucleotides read TGTGCCAGCAGCCAGGGTACGGGCAATCAGCCCCAGCATTTT. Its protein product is CASSQGTGNQPQHF. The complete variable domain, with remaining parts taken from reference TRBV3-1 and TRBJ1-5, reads DTAVSQTPKYLVTQMGNDKSIKCEQNLGHDTMYWYKQDSKKFLKIMFSYNNKELIINETVPNRFSPKSPDKAHLNLHINSLELGDSAVYFCASSQGTGNQPQHFGDGTRLSIL.

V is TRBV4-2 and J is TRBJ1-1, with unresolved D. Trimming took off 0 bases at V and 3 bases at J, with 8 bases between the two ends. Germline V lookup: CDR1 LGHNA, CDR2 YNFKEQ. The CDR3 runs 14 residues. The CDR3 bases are TGTGCCAGCAGCCAAGATCGACACCACACTGAAGCTTTCTTT. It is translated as CASSQDRHHTEAFF.